The clone carrying this TCR beta chain was seen a few times. Preparing the TCRbeta library involved the use of unique molecular identifiers. TCRdb redid the calling of the PCR reads with MiXCR, one entry per CDR3 protein. Among 450,000 to 700,000 distinct CDR3 sequences listed, about a quarter were seen once. The CDR3 consists of 13 residues. V lost 2 bases to trimming and J lost 6 bases, with 10 bases between them. These data are taken from a study of T-cell reconstitution after alpha-beta-depleted transplantation in children. V and J are TRBV12-3 or TRBV12-4 and TRBJ1-1; D not resolved. The sequence was obtained from a boy in the first two years of life with Wiskott-Aldrich syndrome, due to receive a stem cell transplant. Source: PBMCs, taken before TCRalphabeta/CD19-depleted stem cell transplant. CDR3 sequence (DNA): TGTGCCAGCAGTTTATTTTCGGGTGCTGAAGCTTTCTTT. It yields the protein CASSLFSGAEAFF.